The clone carrying this TCR beta chain was observed a handful of times. Its antigen is as yet unknown. The whole isolated RNA underwent reverse transcription, so sequencing captured expressed TCRB transcripts. An average approximately 3.7 million reads came from naive, central memory and regulatory T cell samples. TCRdb's table, derived via immunoSEQ multiplex PCR, lists solely in-frame clones and lacks some. The data show 620,000 or so clones, less than 20% seen once. The data originate from a study of beta chain features in type 1 diabetes. Overall study findings and caveats: PCR might pick shorter templates more often, in the same way for patients and controls. Moderate yet significant TCRB CDR3 shortening was seen in Type 1 diabetes patients in all four CD4+ subsets. Within patients, naive, central memory and Treg TCRB repertoires seemed more similar than within healthy donors.

Trimming removed 3 bases from V and 2 bases from J; junction bases left unmatched: 0. This CDR3 has 14 residues. Germline V lookup: CDR1 KGHSH, CDR2 LQKENI. Sequencing was done on a sample of naive CD4+ T cells from blood. The chain recombines TRBV18 with TRBJ2-1; 8 positions agree with TRBD1. The clonotype was recovered from a young man in good health. The DNA for the CDR3 is TGTGCCAGCTCACCGGGACAGGCCTACAATGAGCAGTTCTTC. Translated: CASSPGQAYNEQFF. Full variable domain (rest looked up from reference TRBV18 and TRBJ2-1): NAGVMQNPRHLVRRRGQEARLRCSPMKGHSHVYWYRQLPEEGLKFMVYLQKENIIDESGMPKERFSAEFPKEGPSILRIQQVVRGDSAAYFCASSPGQAYNEQFFGPGTRLTVL.